Listed below are T cell receptor beta chains from one sample, sequenced in a study of CD8 T cells in ankylosing spondylitis. TCRdb reprocessed the 5' RACE reads with MiXCR, giving one entry per CDR3 protein. The sample has approximately 300,000 distinct CDR3 sequences, less than 25% seen once. Sequencing was performed on blood, either unsorted or a sorted T cell fraction (not recorded which). The receptors come from a female donor with ankylosing spondylitis or in good health (not recorded which). Both conserved end residues are part of each CDR3. D genes are given only for firm matches. The size entry is marked missing in some rows and otherwise reads once, few, many or a size class.

j_call v_call d_call clone_size cdr3_nt cdr3_aa
TRBJ2-3 TRBV20-1 NA few TGCAGTGCTAGAGCGAGGACGACAGATACGCAGTATTTT CSARARTTDTQYF
TRBJ2-5 TRBV7-6 TRBD2 NA TGTGCCAGCAGCTTTCTGGACAGCGGGAGAGAGACCCAGTACTTC CASSFLDSGRETQYF
TRBJ2-6 TRBV5-1 NA few TGCGCCAGCAGCTTCGCTCTGGCTGGGGCCAACGTCCTGACTTTC CASSFALAGANVLTF
TRBJ2-7 TRBV6-5 TRBD2 NA TGTGCCAGCAGTTACTCGGGTCTAGCGGGAACTTCCTACGAGCAGTACTTC CASSYSGLAGTSYEQYF
TRBJ2-7 TRBV4-3 NA few TGCGCCAGCAGCCAAGACTTCCAGACGAGCGAGCAGTACTTC CASSQDFQTSEQYF
TRBJ2-2 TRBV20-1 TRBD2 NA TGCAGTGCTAGCCGCGGACTAGCGGCCACCGGGGAGCTGTTTTTT CSASRGLAATGELFF
TRBJ2-7 TRBV20-1 TRBD2 few TGCAGTGTGCTGCCTAGCGGGAGTATTAGCTCCTACGAGCAGTACTTC CSVLPSGSISSYEQYF
TRBJ2-7 TRBV6-2/TRBV6-3 NA few TGTGCCAGCAGTCGCCGACAGTACGAGCAGTACTTC CASSRRQYEQYF
TRBJ2-3 TRBV7-9 NA NA TGTGCCAGCAGCCCTCCAGCGGTCGGCACAGATACGCAGTATTTT CASSPPAVGTDTQYF
TRBJ2-6 TRBV5-1 TRBD1 NA TGCGCCAGCAGCACTAAGCGACAGGGCCGATCTGGGGCCAACGTCCTGACTTTC CASSTKRQGRSGANVLTF
TRBJ2-7 TRBV20-1 NA many TGCAGTGCTATTGGGCAGTTCCACGAGCAGTACTTC CSAIGQFHEQYF
TRBJ2-3 TRBV20-1 NA NA TGCAGTGCCCCAATGCCCAACCGGGACCCTAGCACAGATACGCAGTATTTT CSAPMPNRDPSTDTQYF
TRBJ2-1 TRBV5-1 NA NA TGCGCCAGCAGCTTGGGGGGGCAGAACAATGAGCAGTTCTTC CASSLGGQNNEQFF
TRBJ2-5 TRBV7-2 NA few TGTGCCAGCAGCTTAGGAGTGGGAAACCAAGAGACCCAGTACTTC CASSLGVGNQETQYF
TRBJ1-2 TRBV20-1 TRBD1 few TGCAGTGCCCGCGACAGGGGCTATGGCTACACCTTC CSARDRGYGYTF
TRBJ2-3 TRBV12-3/TRBV12-4 TRBD2 few TGTGCCAGCAGTTTAGCACTAGCGGGAGATGCAGATACGCAGTATTTT CASSLALAGDADTQYF
TRBJ2-7 TRBV20-1 TRBD1 NA TGCAGTGCTAGAGATCTCCGACAGGGGCACGAGCAGTACTTC CSARDLRQGHEQYF